The 7 T cell receptor beta chains below come from one sample, sequenced in a study of blood T cell repertoires in COVID-19. The data were produced by immunoSEQ multiplex PCR, yet TCRdb's version contains in-frame clones alone and is incomplete. The data contain 11,000 to 15,000 clones, 81% of them singletons. Sequencing was performed on peripheral blood. These receptors all stem from a human donor in a cohort sampled during active COVID-19.

In its sample, this clone is medium-sized. J is TRBJ2-7 and V is TRBV3-1 (or the pseudogene TRBV3-2); no reliable D call. Germline V gives CDR1 LGHDT, CDR2 YNNKEL (reference sequence). Trimming removed 3 bases at V and 0 bases at J, with 12 bases between. The CDR3 sequence is 15 residues long. The CDR3 bases are TGTGCCAGCAGCCACGAGCTGATAAGCTCCTACGAGCAGTACTTC. It yields the protein CASSHELISSYEQYF.

By share of the sample, this clone is medium-sized. The chain combines TRBV6-2 or TRBV6-3 with TRBJ1-6; 9 bases match TRBD1. V shed 5 bases, J shed 9 bases, and the junction held 8 bases outside the gene matches. Per the germline V gene, CDR1 is MNHEY and CDR2 is SVGEGT. The CDR3 covers 15 residues. The CDR3 coding sequence is TGTGCCAGCAGTACATTACAGGGGGCGAGTTCACCCCTCCACTTT. Residues: CASSTLQGASSPLHF.

The rearrangement links TRBV5-4 to TRBJ2-1; no clear D gene. CDR3 length: 14 amino acids. Trimming stripped 4 bases from V and 4 bases from J, with 12 bases between. Germline V gene data show CDR1 as SGHNT and CDR2 as YYREEE (reference sequence). The CDR3 loop reads CASSGIGSYNEQFF. The CDR3 DNA sequence: TGTGCCAGCAGCGGCATCGGGTCATACAATGAGCAGTTCTTC.

This clone has more than one count but fewer than ten. V and J are TRBV7-9 and TRBJ2-5; TRBD2 aligns across 9 bases. There are 14 residues in the CDR3. V lost 6 bases, J lost 5 bases, and 7 bases stayed unmatched. The germline V gene has CDR1 SEHNR and CDR2 FQNEAQ (reference sequence). The CDR3 DNA sequence: TGTGCCAGCAGGGGACTAGCTGCAATGGAGACCCAGTACTTC. Protein: CASRGLAAMETQYF.

J is TRBJ2-2 and V is TRBV6-2 or TRBV6-3; D not resolved. This CDR3 contains 13 residues. Trimming cost V 4 bases and J 5 bases, with 8 bases left between them. Per germline, CDR1 MNHEY and CDR2 SVGEGT. The CDR3 region has the DNA TGTGCCAGCAGTTTCACCGGGACCGGGGAGCTGTTTTTT. Its translation is CASSFTGTGELFF.

The chain uses TRBV7-3 and TRBJ2-1; D uncertain. Germline assignment: CDR1 SGHTA and CDR2 FQGTGA. This CDR3 spans 14 amino acids. V was shortened by 5 bases and J by 8 bases, with 16 bases between the two germline ends. Here the CDR3 DNA reads TGTGCCAGCAGCCCCTATGCCGCCCACTATGAGCAGTTCTTC. It translates to CASSPYAAHYEQFF.

The chain is built from TRBV6-4 and TRBJ2-3, with 7 bases matching TRBD2. The CDR3 contains 17 residues. Germline V gives CDR1 MRHNA, CDR2 SNTAGT. The junction had 11 bases not matched to a gene; V was cut back by 2 bases and J by 3 bases. The CDR3 protein is CASSDEPSGGGTDTQYF. The CDR3 DNA follows: TGTGCCAGCAGTGACGAGCCTAGCGGAGGCGGTACAGATACGCAGTATTTT.